Reported below is one TCR beta chain. Other DNA variants within this sample encode the same CDR3. CDR3 size: 14 residues. Germline V CDR1 and CDR2: MGHRA, YSYEKL. V dropped 3 bases and J dropped 2; count of bases not matched to a gene: 2. Naivety among CD8 cells was defined by CD45RO negativity and positive CCR7 selection, thereby excluding terminally differentiated effector memory CD45RA+ cells. Here immunoSEQ multiplex PCR was the method, and the copy in TCRdb shows in-frame clones only, minus some. Seen here are about 1,800,000 clones, roughly 95% observed once, and the top ten hold 1.2%. The entry originates in a study of shared clonotypes between healthy human individuals.

This clonotype was sampled from a man aged 18 to 29 in good health. Sequencing was carried out using naive CD8+ T cells sorted from blood. This chain joins TRBV4-1 and TRBJ2-7; 9 positions match TRBD1. The CDR3 reads CASSQGQGTYEQYF. For the CDR3, the DNA is TGCGCCAGCAGCCAGGGACAGGGCACCTACGAGCAGTACTTC.